This T cell receptor (beta chain) was recorded in a study of blood T cell repertoires in COVID-19. As handled by the study authors: The authors estimated nucleated cell counts from reference gene primer amplification. The assay was immunoSEQ multiplex PCR, and TCRdb's table has in-frame clones only and misses some. V and J calls plus clone size are reproduced from that table; the DNA served to infer D and trimming. The sample carries almost 500,000 clones, less than 90% recorded once. This CDR3 region has 14 residues. V gave up 3 bases and J gave up 4 bases; unmatched junction bases: 2. From germline, CDR1 is KGHSH and CDR2 LQKENI.

The chain recombines TRBV18 with TRBJ2-3; TRBD1 matches 9 bases. Input material: PBMCs or T cells enriched from blood (not recorded which). The origin of this receptor is a woman aged 60-70 years who had recovered from COVID-19. This CDR3 is CASSPRQGADTQYF. CDR3 nucleotide sequence: TGTGCCAGCTCACCTCGACAGGGGGCAGATACGCAGTATTTT.